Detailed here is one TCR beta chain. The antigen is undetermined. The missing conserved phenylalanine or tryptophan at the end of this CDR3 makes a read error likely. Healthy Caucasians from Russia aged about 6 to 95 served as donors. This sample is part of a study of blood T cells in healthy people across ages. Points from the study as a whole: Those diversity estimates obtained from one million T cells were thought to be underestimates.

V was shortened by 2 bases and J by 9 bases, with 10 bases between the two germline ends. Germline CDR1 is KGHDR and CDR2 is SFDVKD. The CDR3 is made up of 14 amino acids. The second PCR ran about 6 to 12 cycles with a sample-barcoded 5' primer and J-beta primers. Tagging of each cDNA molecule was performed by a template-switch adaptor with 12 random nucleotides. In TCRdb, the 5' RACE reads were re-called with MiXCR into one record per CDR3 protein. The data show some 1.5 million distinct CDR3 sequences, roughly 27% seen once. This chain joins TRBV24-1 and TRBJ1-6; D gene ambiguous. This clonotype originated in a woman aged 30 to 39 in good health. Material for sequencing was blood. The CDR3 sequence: CATSDSGFRSPLHL. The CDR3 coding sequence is TGTGCCACCAGTGATTCTGGATTTCGTTCACCCCTCCACTTA.